This T cell receptor (beta chain) appears in the sequencing data of a study of blood T cells in healthy people across ages. A second 7 to 11 cycle PCR used barcoded and J-beta primers. TCRdb reprocessed the 5' RACE reads with MiXCR, giving one entry per CDR3 protein. The sample holds about 830,000 distinct CDR3 sequences, approximately 67% seen once. There are 13 residues in the CDR3. V shed 1 base and J shed 5 bases, with 8 bases lying between them. Germline V gene lookup returns CDR1 SQVTM and CDR2 ANQGSEA. The receptor comes from a man aged 25-40 years in good health. Sequencing used blood. J is TRBJ2-2 and V is TRBV29-1; D is unresolved. The CDR3 DNA follows: TGCAGCGTTGAAGGACTCCGGACCGGGGAGCTGTTTTTT. Residues: CSVEGLRTGELFF.